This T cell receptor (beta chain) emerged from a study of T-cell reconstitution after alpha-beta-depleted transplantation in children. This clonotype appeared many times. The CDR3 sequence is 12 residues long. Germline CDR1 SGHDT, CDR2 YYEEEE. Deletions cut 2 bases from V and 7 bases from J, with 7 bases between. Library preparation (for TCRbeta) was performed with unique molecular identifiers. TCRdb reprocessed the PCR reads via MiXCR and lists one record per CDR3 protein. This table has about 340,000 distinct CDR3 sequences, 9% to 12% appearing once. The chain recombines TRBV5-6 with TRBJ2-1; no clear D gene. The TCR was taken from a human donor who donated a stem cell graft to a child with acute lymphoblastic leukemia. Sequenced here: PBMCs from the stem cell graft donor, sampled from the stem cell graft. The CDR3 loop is CASSFMGNEQFF. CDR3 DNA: TGTGCCAGCAGCTTTATGGGTAATGAGCAGTTCTTC.